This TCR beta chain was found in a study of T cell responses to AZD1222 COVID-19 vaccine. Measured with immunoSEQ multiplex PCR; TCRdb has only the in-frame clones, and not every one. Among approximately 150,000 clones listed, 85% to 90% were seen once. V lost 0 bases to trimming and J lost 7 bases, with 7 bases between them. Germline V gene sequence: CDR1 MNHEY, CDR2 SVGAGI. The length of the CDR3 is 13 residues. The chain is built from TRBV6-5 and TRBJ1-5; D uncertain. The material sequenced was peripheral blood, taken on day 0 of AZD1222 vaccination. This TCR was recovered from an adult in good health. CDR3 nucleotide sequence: TGTGCCAGCAGTTACTCCCCTGAGCAGCCCCAGCATTTT. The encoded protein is CASSYSPEQPQHF.